These 10 T cell receptor beta chains were sequenced from one sample in a study of blood T cell repertoires in COVID-19. TCRdb's table, derived via immunoSEQ multiplex PCR, lists solely in-frame clones and lacks some. Among tens of thousands of clones listed, 80% were seen once. The sample was peripheral blood. These TCRs come from a woman older than 75 with acute or convalescent COVID-19.

This chain links TRBV9 with TRBJ2-7; TRBD2 matches at 11 bases. The CDR3 totals 17 residues. Trimming removed 3 bases from V and 0 bases from J; junction bases left unmatched: 8. Germline CDR1 and CDR2: SGDLS and YYNGEE. As DNA, the CDR3 is TGTGCCAGCAGCGGGACCGGACTAGCGGGTGGCTCCTACGAGCAGTACTTC. It encodes CASSGTGLAGGSYEQYF.

Only one count was recorded for this clone. This chain uses TRBV18 with TRBJ2-7; 8 nucleotides match TRBD1. The CDR3 has 13 residues. Unmatched junction bases numbered 2, after V lost 1 base and J lost 6 bases. The germline V gene has CDR1 KGHSH and CDR2 LQKENI. The DNA for the CDR3 is TGTGCCAGCTCACCACAAGACAGGGGCGAGCAGTACTTC. Protein sequence: CASSPQDRGEQYF.

The chain links TRBV18 to TRBJ2-3, with a possible D match to TRBD1 (8 bases). The CDR3 runs to 14 residues. Germline CDR1 KGHSH, CDR2 LQKENI. The V end was cut by 3 bases, the J end by 4 bases, with 11 bases between. This chain's CDR3 is CASSPTGGADTQYF. The CDR3 DNA follows: TGTGCCAGCTCACCTACAGGGGGGGCAGATACGCAGTATTTT.

A single count supports this clone. Sequence at one end of the junction differs from germline and may be a read error. The gene calls are TRBV5-1 and TRBJ2-7, with 7 bases matching TRBD2. Germline CDR1 is SGHRS and CDR2 is YFSETQ. The CDR3 spans 15 residues. The CDR3 bases are TGCGCCAGCCGCTTTTCGGTCGAGAGCGGGAACGAGCAGTACTTC. It translates to CASRFSVESGNEQYF.

CDR3: CASSPSTGRSGNTIYF. The CDR3 nucleotides read TGTGCCAGCAGCCCCTCGACAGGGAGATCTGGAAACACCATATATTTT. This sequence joins TRBV11-2 and TRBJ1-3, with 7 bases matching TRBD1. The CDR3 covers 16 residues. Trimming removed 5 bases from V and 1 base from J; junction bases left unmatched: 8. The V gene's germline CDR1 is SGHAT and CDR2 FQNNGV.

This clone was counted only a few times. This chain links TRBV24-1 with TRBJ1-6; D uncertain. Germline CDR1 is KGHDR and CDR2 is SFDVKD. CDR3 size: 10 residues. V lost 10 bases to trimming and J lost 10 bases, with 7 bases between them. CDR3 residues: CATGQSPLHF. The CDR3 DNA sequence: TGTGCCACTGGGCAGTCACCCCTCCACTTT.

This clone was seen only a few times. The V call is TRBV27, the J call TRBJ1-2, with TRBD1 identical over 7 bases. The V gene end was trimmed by 0 bases and the J gene end by 4 bases; junction bases not matched to a gene: 2. The CDR3 has 14 residues. Germline assignment: CDR1 MNHEY and CDR2 SMNVEV (reference sequence). DNA of the CDR3: TGTGCCAGCAGTTTATCACAGGGGATCTATGGCTACACCTTC. Translation: CASSLSQGIYGYTF.

The chain uses TRBV7-7 and TRBJ2-5, with D possibly being TRBD1 (5 bases). The CDR3 has 15 amino acids. Germline values: CDR1 SSHAT, CDR2 FNYEAQ (reference sequence). V was shortened by 2 bases and J by 1 base, with 11 bases between the two germline ends. The DNA of the CDR3 is TGTGCCAGCAGCTTACGAGGTGGGGCCCAAGAGACCCAGTACTTC. This encodes CASSLRGGAQETQYF.

This chain uses TRBV7-3 with TRBJ2-3, with D possibly being TRBD1 (5 bases). The V end was cut by 0 bases, the J end by 6 bases, with 10 bases between. This CDR3 spans 14 amino acids. Germline loops: CDR1 SGHTA, CDR2 FQGTGA. Here the CDR3 reads CASSLTPTGDTQYF. The CDR3 coding sequence is TGTGCCAGCAGCTTAACACCTACAGGTGATACGCAGTATTTT.

This sequence joins TRBV25-1 and TRBJ2-1; the D is unclear. The CDR3 has 15 amino acids. In germline, CDR1 is MGHDK, CDR2 SYGVNS. Trimming left V 3 bases short and J 6 bases short, with 15 bases between. CDR3 sequence reads: CASSDPVYPSNEQFF. Written as DNA, the CDR3 is TGTGCCAGCAGTGATCCTGTTTATCCCTCCAATGAGCAGTTCTTC.